A selection of T cell receptor beta chains follows, all from one sample in a study of blood T cell repertoires in COVID-19. Generated by immunoSEQ multiplex PCR, the TCRdb table keeps only in-frame clones and is missing some. This sample has roughly 150,000 clones, with about 82% found just once. The sequencing sample was made of peripheral blood. All receptors derive from a man aged 50 to 59 with acute or convalescent COVID-19. The conserved cysteine and the conserved F or W are not part of the CDR3 here. The order of the fields is CDR3 protein, V gene, CDR3 length, J gene.

CDR3: ASSFNSRNTEAF
V: TRBV3-1/TRBV3-2
length: 12
J: TRBJ1-1

CDR3: ASGLGATNEKLF
V: TRBV28
length: 12
J: TRBJ1-4

CDR3: ASSIRVGSAEAF
V: TRBV19
length: 12
J: TRBJ1-1

CDR3: ASSPVWYRGQENQPQH
V: TRBV18
length: 16
J: TRBJ1-5

CDR3: ASSLEPTLAGSYNEQF
V: TRBV11-3
length: 16
J: TRBJ2-1

CDR3: ASSYLGLGEQY
V: TRBV6-2/TRBV6-3
length: 11
J: TRBJ2-7

CDR3: ASSLGSRVYEKLF
V: TRBV5-5
length: 13
J: TRBJ1-4

CDR3: ASSQLQGYGYT
V: TRBV3-1/TRBV3-2
length: 11
J: TRBJ1-2

CDR3: ASSLWGQGYNEQF
V: TRBV19
length: 13
J: TRBJ2-1

CDR3: ASSYRTGGLTEAF
V: TRBV4-2
length: 13
J: TRBJ1-1

CDR3: ASSQDRGRGEAF
V: TRBV14
length: 12
J: TRBJ1-1

CDR3: ASGRGNYGYT
V: TRBV28
length: 10
J: TRBJ1-2

CDR3: ASSQVLASENYGYT
V: TRBV4-1
length: 14
J: TRBJ1-2

CDR3: ATSDPSGYDYEQY
V: TRBV24-1
length: 13
J: TRBJ2-7

CDR3: ASSTFPIGTYNEQF
V: TRBV7-2
length: 14
J: TRBJ2-1

CDR3: ASSFSQANTGELF
V: TRBV11-3
length: 13
J: TRBJ2-2

CDR3: AISGGEPRTEAF
V: TRBV10-3
length: 12
J: TRBJ1-1

CDR3: ASSFGTGELF
V: TRBV7-3
length: 10
J: TRBJ2-2

CDR3: ASSFFSGRNTGELF
V: TRBV5-1
length: 14
J: TRBJ2-2

CDR3: ASSALQGGTDTQY
V: TRBV6-4
length: 13
J: TRBJ2-3

CDR3: ASSLLGSGETDTQY
V: TRBV5-1
length: 14
J: TRBJ2-3

CDR3: ASSLAGTGELF
V: TRBV7-8
length: 11
J: TRBJ2-2

CDR3: ASSLSPQGAQEGNQPQH
V: TRBV7-9
length: 17
J: TRBJ1-5

CDR3: ASRRGGGQNQPQH
V: TRBV28
length: 13
J: TRBJ1-5

CDR3: AWSVGDRFYGYT
V: TRBV30
length: 12
J: TRBJ1-2

CDR3: ASSPGTGGYEQY
V: TRBV18
length: 12
J: TRBJ2-7

CDR3: AWSAGQDEKLF
V: TRBV30
length: 11
J: TRBJ1-4

CDR3: ASTLGGAGTGELF
V: TRBV3-1/TRBV3-2
length: 13
J: TRBJ2-2

CDR3: ASSSGGPLSNQPQH
V: TRBV9
length: 14
J: TRBJ1-5

CDR3: ASSQDYYNEQF
V: TRBV14
length: 11
J: TRBJ2-1

CDR3: ASSLFGNTYEQY
V: TRBV7-8
length: 12
J: TRBJ2-7

CDR3: ASSANSPLH
V: TRBV5-6
length: 9
J: TRBJ1-6

CDR3: ASSVVSGDGYEQY
V: TRBV9
length: 13
J: TRBJ2-7

CDR3: ASSSSLVAEAF
V: TRBV7-9
length: 11
J: TRBJ1-1

CDR3: ASSLGVGQFNTEAF
V: TRBV5-1
length: 14
J: TRBJ1-1

CDR3: ATSAFRGIPQY
V: TRBV24-1
length: 11
J: TRBJ2-3

CDR3: ASSFYGAATEAF
V: TRBV27
length: 12
J: TRBJ1-1

CDR3: ASNKTGGSGNTIY
V: TRBV28
length: 13
J: TRBJ1-3

CDR3: ASSYSSGQAKNIQY
V: TRBV6-5
length: 14
J: TRBJ2-4

CDR3: ASMGLAGSRTYEQY
V: TRBV2
length: 14
J: TRBJ2-7

CDR3: ASSFPDRGNTGELF
V: TRBV28
length: 14
J: TRBJ2-2

CDR3: ASSLSEDTQY
V: TRBV18
length: 10
J: TRBJ2-3

CDR3: ASGSGVYEQY
V: TRBV11-3
length: 10
J: TRBJ2-7

CDR3: ASSRRHRENSPLH
V: TRBV4-2
length: 13
J: TRBJ1-6

CDR3: ASSRGSGGSGNTIY
V: TRBV4-1
length: 14
J: TRBJ1-3

CDR3: ASSIARSGHPTEAF
V: TRBV19
length: 14
J: TRBJ1-1

CDR3: ASSLQAASTDTQY
V: TRBV27
length: 13
J: TRBJ2-3

CDR3: ASSSGDTSGGGSSYNEQF
V: TRBV11-3
length: 18
J: TRBJ2-1

CDR3: ASSVGRGELIDEQF
V: TRBV9
length: 14
J: TRBJ2-1

CDR3: ASSGAGTGGLGY
V: TRBV2
length: 12
J: TRBJ2-7

CDR3: ASSQPSGGRETQY
V: TRBV4-1
length: 13
J: TRBJ2-5

CDR3: ASSLVAGGSYEQY
V: TRBV5-1
length: 13
J: TRBJ2-7

CDR3: ASSSGQASYEQY
V: TRBV7-9
length: 12
J: TRBJ2-7

CDR3: ASSHGDRDLNQPQH
V: TRBV4-2
length: 14
J: TRBJ1-5

CDR3: ASGQGPNQPQH
V: TRBV2
length: 11
J: TRBJ1-5

CDR3: ASSLVASGFPLETQY
V: TRBV13
length: 15
J: TRBJ2-5

CDR3: ASSLTVRTGRGWRPEAF
V: TRBV5-1
length: 17
J: TRBJ1-1